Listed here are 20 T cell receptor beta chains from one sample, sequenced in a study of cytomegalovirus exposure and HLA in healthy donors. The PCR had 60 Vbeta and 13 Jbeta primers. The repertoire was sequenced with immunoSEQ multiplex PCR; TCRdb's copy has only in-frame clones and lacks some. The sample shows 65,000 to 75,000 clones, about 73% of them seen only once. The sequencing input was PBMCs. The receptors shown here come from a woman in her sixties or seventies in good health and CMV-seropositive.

This CDR3 is CASSSAGEAFF. The CDR3 coding sequence is TGTGCCAGCAGTTCCGCCGGGGAAGCTTTCTTT. The chain has TRBV6-5 and TRBJ1-1; D gene unclear. Germline V gene data show CDR1 as MNHEY and CDR2 as SVGAGI. V was shortened by 4 bases and J by 8 bases, with 8 bases between the two germline ends. The CDR3 spans 11 residues.

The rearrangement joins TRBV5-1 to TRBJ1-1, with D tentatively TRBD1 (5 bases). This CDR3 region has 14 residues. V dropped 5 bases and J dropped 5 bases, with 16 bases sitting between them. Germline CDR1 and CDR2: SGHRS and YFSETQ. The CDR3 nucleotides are TGCGCCAGCAGTACCGGGGGGGGAGGAACTGAAGCTTTCTTT. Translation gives CASSTGGGGTEAFF.

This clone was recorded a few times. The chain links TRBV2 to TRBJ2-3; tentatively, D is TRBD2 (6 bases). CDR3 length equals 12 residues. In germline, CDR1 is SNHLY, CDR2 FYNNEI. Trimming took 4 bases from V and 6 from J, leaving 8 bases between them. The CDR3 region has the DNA TGTGCCAGCAGTGTAGGGACTGATACGCAGTATTTT. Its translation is CASSVGTDTQYF.

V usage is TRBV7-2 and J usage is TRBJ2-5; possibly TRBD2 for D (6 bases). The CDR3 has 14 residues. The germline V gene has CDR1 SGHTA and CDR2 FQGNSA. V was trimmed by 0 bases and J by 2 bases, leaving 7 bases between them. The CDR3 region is CASSLARGQETQYF. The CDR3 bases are TGTGCCAGCAGCTTAGCCCGGGGGCAAGAGACCCAGTACTTC.

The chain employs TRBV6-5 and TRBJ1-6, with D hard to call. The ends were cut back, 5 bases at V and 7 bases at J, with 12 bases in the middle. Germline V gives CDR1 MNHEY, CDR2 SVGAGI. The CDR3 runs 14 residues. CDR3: CASSVGRLNSPLHF. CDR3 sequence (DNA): TGTGCCAGCAGTGTGGGCAGGCTAAATTCACCCCTCCACTTT.

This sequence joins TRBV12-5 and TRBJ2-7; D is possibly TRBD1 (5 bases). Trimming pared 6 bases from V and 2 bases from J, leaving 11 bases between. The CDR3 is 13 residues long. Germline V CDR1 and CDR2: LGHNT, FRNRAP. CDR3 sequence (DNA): TGTGCTAGTGGGACAGACCTCACCTACGAGCAGTACTTC. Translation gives CASGTDLTYEQYF. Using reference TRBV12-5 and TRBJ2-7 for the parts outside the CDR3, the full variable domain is DARVTQTPRHKVTEMGQEVTMRCQPILGHNTVFWYRQTMMQGLELLAYFRNRAPLDDSGMPKDRFSAEMPDATLATLKIQPSEPRDSAVYFCASGTDLTYEQYFGPGTRLTVT.

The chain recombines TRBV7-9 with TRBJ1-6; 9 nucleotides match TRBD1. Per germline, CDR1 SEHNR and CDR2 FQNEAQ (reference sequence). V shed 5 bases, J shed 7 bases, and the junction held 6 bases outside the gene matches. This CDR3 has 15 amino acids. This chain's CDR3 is CASSRAGQGNSPLHF. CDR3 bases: TGTGCCAGCAGCCGAGCAGGACAGGGGAATTCACCCCTCCACTTT.

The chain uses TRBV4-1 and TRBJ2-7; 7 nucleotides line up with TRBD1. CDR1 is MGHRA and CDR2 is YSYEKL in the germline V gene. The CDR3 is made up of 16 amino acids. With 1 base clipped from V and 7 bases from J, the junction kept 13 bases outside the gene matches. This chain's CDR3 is CASSQAPVRQGGEQYF. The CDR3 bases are TGCGCCAGCAGCCAAGCCCCAGTGCGACAGGGTGGGGAGCAGTACTTC.

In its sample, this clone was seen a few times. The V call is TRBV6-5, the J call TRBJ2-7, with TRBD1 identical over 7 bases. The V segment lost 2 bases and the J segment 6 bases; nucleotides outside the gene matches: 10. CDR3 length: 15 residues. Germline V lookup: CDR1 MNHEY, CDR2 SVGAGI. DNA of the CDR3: TGTGCCAGCAGTTACCTGGGACAGAGGCTTTCCGAGCAGTACTTC. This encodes CASSYLGQRLSEQYF.

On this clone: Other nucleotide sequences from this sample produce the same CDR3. The chain's CDR3 is CASSLGQRTEAFF. The CDR3 DNA is TGTGCCAGCAGTTTAGGACAGAGAACTGAAGCTTTCTTT. The V call is TRBV27, the J call TRBJ1-1; a weak D match, TRBD1 (6 bases). V lost 2 bases, J lost 5 bases, and 9 bases lay in between. This CDR3 spans 13 amino acids. The germline V gene has CDR1 MNHEY and CDR2 SMNVEV (reference sequence).

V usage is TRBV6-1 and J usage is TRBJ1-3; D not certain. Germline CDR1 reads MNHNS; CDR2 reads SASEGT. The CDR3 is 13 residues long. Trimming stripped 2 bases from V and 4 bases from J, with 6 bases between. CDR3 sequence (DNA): TGTGCCAGCAGTGAACTGCGCGGAAACACCATATATTTT. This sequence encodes CASSELRGNTIYF.

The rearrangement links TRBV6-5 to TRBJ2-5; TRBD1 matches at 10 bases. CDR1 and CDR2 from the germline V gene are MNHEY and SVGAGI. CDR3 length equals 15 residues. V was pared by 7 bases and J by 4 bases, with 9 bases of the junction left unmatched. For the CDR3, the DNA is TGTGCCAGCACCCCCGGGGGGACAGGGGCAGAGACCCAGTACTTC. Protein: CASTPGGTGAETQYF.

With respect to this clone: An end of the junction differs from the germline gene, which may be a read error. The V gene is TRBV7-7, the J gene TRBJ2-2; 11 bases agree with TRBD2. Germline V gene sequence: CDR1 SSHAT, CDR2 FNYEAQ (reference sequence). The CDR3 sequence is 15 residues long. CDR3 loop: CASSLQTSGAGELFF. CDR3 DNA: TGTGCTAGCAGCTTACAGACTAGCGGGGCCGGGGAGCTGTTTTTT.

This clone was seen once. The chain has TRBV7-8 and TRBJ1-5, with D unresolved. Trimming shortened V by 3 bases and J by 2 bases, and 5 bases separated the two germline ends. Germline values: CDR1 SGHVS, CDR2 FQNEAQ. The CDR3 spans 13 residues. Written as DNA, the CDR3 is TGTGCCAGCAGCTTTCTTGGCAATCAGCCCCAGCATTTT. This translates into CASSFLGNQPQHF. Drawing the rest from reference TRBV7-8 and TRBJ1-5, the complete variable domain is GAGVSQSPRYKVAKRGQDVALRCDPISGHVSLFWYQQALGQGPEFLTYFQNEAQLDKSGLPSDRFFAERPEGSVSTLKIQRTQQEDSAVYLCASSFLGNQPQHFGDGTRLSIL.

The CDR3 loop is CASSDDLGQLGGYTF. The CDR3 DNA reads TGCGCCAGCAGCGACGACCTGGGACAGTTAGGAGGCTACACCTTC. The chain uses TRBV5-1 and TRBJ1-2; 7 bases agree with TRBD1. The germline V gene has CDR1 SGHRS and CDR2 YFSETQ. The CDR3 is made up of 15 amino acids. V shed 4 bases, J shed 8 bases, and the junction held 14 bases outside the gene matches.

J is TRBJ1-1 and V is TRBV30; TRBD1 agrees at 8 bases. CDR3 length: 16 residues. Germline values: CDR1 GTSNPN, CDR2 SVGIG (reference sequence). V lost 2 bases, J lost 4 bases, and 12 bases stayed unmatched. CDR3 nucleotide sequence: TGTGCCTGGAGTAAAGGACAGGGAGGTTTAGGCACTGAAGCTTTCTTT. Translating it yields CAWSKGQGGLGTEAFF.

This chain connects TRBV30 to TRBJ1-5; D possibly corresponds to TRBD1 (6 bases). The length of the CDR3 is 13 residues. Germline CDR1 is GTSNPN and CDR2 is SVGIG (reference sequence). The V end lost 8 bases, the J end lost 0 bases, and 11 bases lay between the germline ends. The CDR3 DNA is TGTGCCCTGAGGGGGAATAGCAATCAGCCCCAGCATTTT. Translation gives CALRGNSNQPQHF.

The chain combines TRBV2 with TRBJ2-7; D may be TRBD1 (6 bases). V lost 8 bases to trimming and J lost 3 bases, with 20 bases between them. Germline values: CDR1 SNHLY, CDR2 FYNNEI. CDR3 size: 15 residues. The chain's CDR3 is CASGRGGSSFYEQYF. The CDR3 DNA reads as TGTGCCAGCGGGCGTGGGGGCTCTAGCTTCTACGAGCAGTACTTC.

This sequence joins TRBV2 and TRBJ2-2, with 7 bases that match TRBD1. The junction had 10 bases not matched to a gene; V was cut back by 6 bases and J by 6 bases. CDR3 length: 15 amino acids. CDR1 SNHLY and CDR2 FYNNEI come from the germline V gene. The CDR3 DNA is TGTGCCAGCAGGACTACAGGGGTTTCCGCCGGGGAGCTGTTTTTT. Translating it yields CASRTTGVSAGELFF.

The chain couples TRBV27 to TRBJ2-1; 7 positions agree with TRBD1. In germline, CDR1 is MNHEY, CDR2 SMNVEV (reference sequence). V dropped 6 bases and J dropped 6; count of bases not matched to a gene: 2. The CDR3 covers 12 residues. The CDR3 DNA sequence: TGTGCCAGCAGCGACAGGGCCAATGAGCAGTTCTTC. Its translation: CASSDRANEQFF.